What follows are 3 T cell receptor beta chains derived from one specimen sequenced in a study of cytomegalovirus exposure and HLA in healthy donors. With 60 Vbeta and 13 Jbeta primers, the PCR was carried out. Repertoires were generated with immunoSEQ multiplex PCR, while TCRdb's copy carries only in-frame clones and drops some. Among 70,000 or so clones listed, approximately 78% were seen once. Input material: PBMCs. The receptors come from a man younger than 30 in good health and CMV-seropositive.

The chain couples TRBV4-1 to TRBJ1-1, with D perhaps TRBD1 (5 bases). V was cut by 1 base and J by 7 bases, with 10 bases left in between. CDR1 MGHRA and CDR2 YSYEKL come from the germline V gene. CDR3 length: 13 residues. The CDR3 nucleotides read TGCGCCAGCAGCCAAGGTGGGGGGATTGAAGCTTTCTTT. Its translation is CASSQGGGIEAFF.

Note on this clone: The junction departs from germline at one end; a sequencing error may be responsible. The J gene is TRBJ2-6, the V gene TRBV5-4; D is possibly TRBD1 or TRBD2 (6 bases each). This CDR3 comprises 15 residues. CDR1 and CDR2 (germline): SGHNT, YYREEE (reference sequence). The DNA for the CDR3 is TGTGCCAGCACCTTGGGGGGCACTGGGGCCAACGTCCTGACTTTC. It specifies CASTLGGTGANVLTF.

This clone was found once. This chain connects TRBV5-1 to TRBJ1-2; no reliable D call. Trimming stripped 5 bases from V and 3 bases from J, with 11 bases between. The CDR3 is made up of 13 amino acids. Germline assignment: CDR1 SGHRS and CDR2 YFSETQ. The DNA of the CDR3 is TGCGCCAGCAGAGAGGGAGATCACTATGGCTACACCTTC. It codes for CASREGDHYGYTF.